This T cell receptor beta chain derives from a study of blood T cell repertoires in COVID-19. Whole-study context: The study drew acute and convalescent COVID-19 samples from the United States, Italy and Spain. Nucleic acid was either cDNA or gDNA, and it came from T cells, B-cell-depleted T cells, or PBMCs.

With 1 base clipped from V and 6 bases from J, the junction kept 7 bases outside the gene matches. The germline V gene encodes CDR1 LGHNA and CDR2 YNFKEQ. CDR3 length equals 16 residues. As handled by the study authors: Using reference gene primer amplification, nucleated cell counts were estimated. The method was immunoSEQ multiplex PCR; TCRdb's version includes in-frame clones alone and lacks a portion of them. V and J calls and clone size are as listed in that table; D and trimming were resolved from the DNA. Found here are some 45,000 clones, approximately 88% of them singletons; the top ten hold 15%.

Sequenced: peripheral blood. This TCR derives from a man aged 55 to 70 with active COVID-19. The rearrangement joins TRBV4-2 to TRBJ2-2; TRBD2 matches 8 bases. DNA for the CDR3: TGTGCCAGCAGCCAAGTAGATAGCGGGAATCCCGGGGAGCTGTTTTTT. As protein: CASSQVDSGNPGELFF.